This T cell receptor (beta chain) was sequenced for a study of blood T cell repertoires in COVID-19. Living in about 25 US areas, the participants were between roughly 18 and 89 years of age. This CDR3 region has 14 residues. The trim removed 5 bases at V and 4 bases at J, leaving 5 bases unmatched. Germline V gene lookup returns CDR1 SGHTA and CDR2 FQGNSA. Sequenced by immunoSEQ multiplex PCR; TCRdb stores in-frame clones only, minus some. The sample records about 140,000 clones, just under 85% being singletons. The gene calls are TRBV7-2 and TRBJ1-5; the match to TRBD1 covers 7 bases. The sequenced sample consisted of PBMCs or T cells enriched from blood (not recorded which). The receptor comes from a woman aged 45-65 years with acute COVID-19. CDR3 bases: TGTGCCAGCAGCCCCGGACAGGTTAATCAGCCCCAGCATTTT. It specifies CASSPGQVNQPQHF.